A selection of T cell receptor beta chains follows, all from one sample in a study of cytomegalovirus exposure and HLA in healthy donors. Clones were sequenced by immunoSEQ multiplex PCR, and TCRdb holds only the in-frame ones, with some missing. The sample has some 150,000 clones, almost 85% seen once. Sequencing was performed on PBMCs. Receptors were obtained from a man aged 25 to 40 in good health and CMV-seropositive. Each CDR3 is given with its conserved first and last residue. D genes are given only for firm matches. Size is stated for part of the rows, as once, few or many counts, or as a class when the clone is expanded.

d_call	v_call	clone_size	j_call	cdr3_aa	cdr3_nt
TRBD1	TRBV19	-	TRBJ1-2	CASTTTGVTYGYTF	TGTGCCAGTACTACGACAGGGGTGACCTATGGCTACACCTTC
TRBD1	TRBV6-1	-	TRBJ1-2	CASIPRTGIRRYTF	TGTGCCAGCATTCCCCGGACAGGGATTCGTCGCTACACCTTC
TRBD2	TRBV5-1	-	TRBJ2-2	CASSLAPGRDGELFF	TGCGCCAGCAGCTTGGCCCCGGGGAGGGACGGGGAGCTGTTTTTT
TRBD2	TRBV28	-	TRBJ2-3	CASSFSGLGTDTQYF	TGTGCCAGCAGTTTTAGCGGGCTCGGGACAGATACGCAGTATTTT
TRBD2	TRBV5-4	-	TRBJ2-3	CASSLYLAGATDTQYF	TGTGCCAGCAGCTTGTACCTAGCGGGGGCGACAGATACGCAGTATTTT
TRBD1	TRBV2	-	TRBJ2-7	CASRIRQGPYEQYF	TGTGCCAGCAGGATTAGACAGGGCCCCTACGAGCAGTACTTC
TRBD1	TRBV28	-	TRBJ2-5	CASSLTGDSETQYF	TGTGCCAGCAGTCTTACAGGGGATTCAGAGACCCAGTACTTC
TRBD1	TRBV2	few	TRBJ1-5	CASSEQGQANQPQHF	TGTGCCAGCAGTGAGCAGGGACAGGCGAATCAGCCCCAGCATTTT
TRBD2	TRBV7-9	-	TRBJ2-3	CASSFPSSGRSYTQYF	TGTGCCAGCAGCTTCCCAAGTAGCGGGAGGTCATATACGCAGTATTTT
-	TRBV4-1	-	TRBJ1-5	CASSLLPDQPQHF	TGCGCCAGCAGCCTACTACCCGATCAGCCCCAGCATTTT
-	TRBV5-1	-	TRBJ2-3	CASSSTLRGTDTQYF	TGCGCCAGCAGCTCCACCCTGAGGGGGACAGATACGCAGTATTTT
-	TRBV5-1	few	TRBJ1-4	CASGPGQDSTNEKLFF	TGCGCCAGCGGGCCGGGACAAGACTCAACTAATGAAAAACTGTTTTTT
TRBD1	TRBV10-3	-	TRBJ1-6	CAIRVDRGMDSPLHF	TGTGCCATCAGGGTGGACAGGGGGATGGATTCACCCCTCCACTTT
-	TRBV27	-	TRBJ1-1	CASSLDGKQAEAFF	TGTGCCAGCAGTCTCGACGGTAAACAGGCTGAAGCTTTCTTT
TRBD2	TRBV5-1	-	TRBJ2-3	CASSFGTEGGDTQYF	TGCGCCAGCAGCTTCGGGACTGAGGGAGGGGATACGCAGTATTTT
TRBD2	TRBV6-1	-	TRBJ2-3	CASSEVPRDSGSGNTQYF	TGTGCCAGCAGTGAAGTCCCCCGGGATAGCGGGAGTGGGAATACGCAGTATTTT
-	TRBV7-8	-	TRBJ1-5	CASSLARVGRNSNQPQHF	TGTGCCAGCAGCTTAGCGAGGGTCGGCAGAAATAGCAATCAGCCCCAGCATTTT
-	TRBV7-3	few	TRBJ2-1	CASSSSGSTEQFF	TGTGCCAGCAGCTCTTCAGGATCTACTGAGCAGTTCTTC
-	TRBV7-9	-	TRBJ2-7	CASSLALDPYEQYF	TGTGCCAGCAGCTTAGCTCTAGATCCCTACGAGCAGTACTTC
-	TRBV28	-	TRBJ1-6	CASSPRTESYNSPLHF	TGTGCCAGCAGTCCGAGGACAGAGTCCTATAATTCACCCCTCCACTTT
-	TRBV19	once	TRBJ2-7	CASSISVGLWEQYF	TGTGCCAGTAGTATCTCGGTGGGGCTTTGGGAGCAGTACTTC
-	TRBV5-1	-	TRBJ2-7	CASSSDGTSLSYEQYF	TGCGCCAGCAGCTCCGACGGGACATCCCTATCCTACGAGCAGTACTTC
-	TRBV7-2	-	TRBJ2-1	CASSLSGGIKEQFF	TGTGCCAGCAGCTTAAGCGGAGGGATAAAGGAGCAGTTCTTC
TRBD2	TRBV19	-	TRBJ2-7	CASKPGLPPYEQYF	TGTGCCAGCAAACCGGGACTACCCCCCTACGAGCAGTACTTC
TRBD2	TRBV27	-	TRBJ2-1	CASSWVAGGQYEQFF	TGTGCCAGCAGTTGGGTAGCGGGAGGGCAGTATGAGCAGTTCTTC
-	TRBV5-1	-	TRBJ1-2	CASSFEGSQGGYTF	TGCGCCAGCAGCTTCGAGGGGAGCCAGGGGGGCTACACCTTC
TRBD1	TRBV18	-	TRBJ2-7	CASSPPSGQGPYEQYF	TGTGCCAGCTCACCACCGTCCGGACAGGGACCCTACGAGCAGTACTTC